Below are 23 T cell receptor beta chains sequenced from a single sample in a study of T cells after yellow fever vaccination. MiXCR was run by TCRdb on the 5' RACE reads, yielding one entry per CDR3 protein. The data contain around 67,000 distinct CDR3 sequences, more than 5.5% of them seen just once; the ten biggest clones take up roughly a third. Sequences were derived from CD8+ T cells sorted from PBMCs, sampled about 5 days after the first yellow fever vaccination. The receptor set was obtained from a man between 18 and 29 years old who received the YFV17D yellow fever vaccine.

This chain connects TRBV19 to TRBJ2-5; TRBD2 might be the D (6 bases). In germline, CDR1 is LNHDA, CDR2 SQIVND (reference sequence). This CDR3 spans 17 amino acids. The V and J ends lost 1 base and 5 bases respectively, with 20 bases between them. The CDR3 is CASSIVCGNQRAETQYF. CDR3 sequence (DNA): TGTGCCAGTAGTATAGTCTGCGGGAATCAGCGGGCGGAGACCCAGTACTTC. The full variable domain, with the rest looked up from reference TRBV19 and TRBJ2-5, is DGGITQSPKYLFRKEGQNVTLSCEQNLNHDAMYWYRQDPGQGLRLIYYSQIVNDFQKGDIAEGYSVSREKKESFPLTVTSAQKNPTAFYLCASSIVCGNQRAETQYFGPGTRLLVL.

The chain couples TRBV14 to TRBJ2-3, with D perhaps matching TRBD2 (6 bases). The V gene's germline CDR1 is SGHDN and CDR2 FVKESK. The CDR3 length is 12 residues. V lost 3 bases to trimming and J lost 5 bases, with 6 bases between them. CDR3 nucleotide sequence: TGTGCCAGCAGCCAGGGGGGAGATACGCAGTATTTT. Its protein product is CASSQGGDTQYF.

The gene calls are TRBV7-2 and TRBJ2-7, with TRBD1 matching over 8 bases. The ends lost 4 bases at V and 2 bases at J; junction bases unmatched: 4. Germline values: CDR1 SGHTA, CDR2 FQGNSA. CDR3 length: 14 amino acids. The CDR3 DNA reads as TGTGCCAGCAGCTCCGGACAGGGTGCCTACGAGCAGTACGTC. Encoded protein: CASSSGQGAYEQYV.

This chain uses TRBV7-2 with TRBJ1-1, with D unclear. The CDR3 is 15 residues long. Trimming took 1 base from V and 4 from J, leaving 13 bases between them. The germline V gene has CDR1 SGHTA and CDR2 FQGNSA. CDR3 in DNA: TGTGCCAGCAGCTTAGGATTTTCGGGGTTCACTGAAGCTTTCTTT. Amino acids: CASSLGFSGFTEAFF.

This clonotype showed up just a few times. The V and J genes are TRBV6-1 and TRBJ1-6, with 7 bases aligning to TRBD1. Losses at the gene ends were 5 bases for V and 4 bases for J; bases not matched to a gene: 8. Germline-derived CDR1 and CDR2 are MNHNS and SASEGT. The CDR3 extends over 16 amino acids. CDR3 nucleotide sequence: TGTGCCAGCAGTCCTGAGGACAGGAGATATAATTCACCCCTCCACTTT. Amino acids: CASSPEDRRYNSPLHF.

This clonotype appeared a few times. The CDR3 spells CASSGVLTFYEQYF. The CDR3 DNA sequence: TGTGCCAGCAGTGGGGTTCTGACTTTTTACGAGCAGTACTTC. V gene TRBV28 combines with J gene TRBJ2-7; D is undetermined. This CDR3 is 14 amino acids long. Germline CDR1 reads MDHEN; CDR2 reads SYDVKM. V was pared by 5 bases and J by 4 bases, with 15 bases between.

The rearrangement uses TRBV4-1 and TRBJ2-1; 7 positions match TRBD2. V shed 0 bases, J shed 6 bases, and the junction held 5 bases outside the gene matches. CDR3 size: 15 residues. Germline V gene data show CDR1 as MGHRA and CDR2 as YSYEKL. The CDR3 spells CASSQETSVGNEQFF. The CDR3 DNA is TGCGCCAGCAGCCAAGAAACTAGCGTCGGCAATGAGCAGTTCTTC.

This clonotype was picked up a small number of times. This rearrangement joins TRBV4-2 to TRBJ1-3; 7 bases are a match to TRBD1. The junction had 11 bases not matched to a gene; V was cut back by 2 bases and J by 4 bases. The CDR3 loop spans 17 amino acids. Germline CDR1 LGHNA, CDR2 YNFKEQ. In DNA form, the CDR3 reads TGTGCCAGCAGCCAAACAGGGGAAGGTCTACCCGGAAACACCATATATTTT. Amino acids: CASSQTGEGLPGNTIYF.

This clonotype has just a few counts. The chain uses TRBV6-1 and TRBJ1-5; the match to TRBD1 covers 9 bases. The CDR3 totals 16 residues. J gave up 6 bases and V 6 bases, and 12 bases lay outside the gene matches. Germline CDR1 is MNHNS and CDR2 is SASEGT. The CDR3 here is CASSLIQGARSQPQHF. CDR3 DNA: TGTGCCAGCAGCCTTATACAGGGGGCGAGGTCTCAGCCCCAGCATTTT.

Of note for this clonotype: It may be a read error: a sequence one base away is much more abundant. The chain carries TRBV6-5 and TRBJ1-4; tentatively, D is TRBD1 (6 bases). This CDR3 contains 17 residues. V dropped 0 bases and J dropped 1 base, with 12 bases sitting between them. Germline V gives CDR1 MNHEY, CDR2 SVGAGI. In nucleotides, the CDR3 is TGTGCCAGCAGTTACTCTGGGCACAGGGAAACTAATGAAAAACTGTTTTTT. Translation: CASSYSGHRETNEKLFF.

This clonotype has only one observation. The chain couples TRBV21-1 to TRBJ1-3; the D call in the table, TRBD1, was not verified against the DNA. TRBV21-1 is a documented pseudogene. The CDR3 runs to 18 residues. CDR3 region: CASSKKELRAPSGNTIYF. The CDR3 nucleotides read TGTGCCAGCAGCAAAAAGGAGCTTAGGGCGCCCTCTGGAAACACCATATATTTT.

Notes on this clonotype: This may be a read error, as it is one base from a much larger clone. CDR3 amino acids: CAISQYPRPPHNEQFF. CDR3 sequence (DNA): TGTGCCATCAGCCAATATCCCCGGCCTCCCCACAATGAGCAGTTCTTC. The chain carries TRBV3-1 and TRBJ2-1; no definite D call. CDR1 is LGHDT and CDR2 is YNNKEL in the germline V gene (reference sequence). The CDR3 sequence is 16 residues long.

This clonotype was observed a handful of times. J is TRBJ2-1 and V is TRBV7-2; possible D gene TRBD2, 5 bases. The CDR3 contains 13 residues. Germline CDR1 is SGHTA and CDR2 is FQGNSA. The V end was cut by 3 bases, the J end by 10 bases, with 13 bases between. CDR3 protein: CASSFPAGEEQFF. CDR3 DNA: TGTGCCAGCAGCTTCCCCGCCGGGGAGGAGCAGTTCTTC. The whole variable domain, filled in from reference TRBV7-2 and TRBJ2-1, reads GAGVSQSPSNKVTEKGKDVELRCDPISGHTALYWYRQSLGQGLEFLIYFQGNSAPDKSGLPSDRFSAERTGGSVSTLTIQRTQQEDSAVYLCASSFPAGEEQFFGPGTRLTVL.

This clonotype was counted many times. The chain has TRBV4-3 and TRBJ1-6; D not resolved. The CDR3 is made up of 15 amino acids. V lost 0 bases and J 6 bases, leaving 9 bases between the germline ends. Germline assignment: CDR1 LGHNA and CDR2 YSLEER. The CDR3 protein is CASSQDSDFNSPLHF. The CDR3 coding sequence is TGCGCCAGCAGCCAAGACAGCGATTTTAATTCACCCCTCCACTTT.

This clonotype has a count of ten or more. The chain joins TRBV11-2 to TRBJ2-5; D gene uncertain. The CDR3 totals 16 residues. From germline, CDR1 is SGHAT and CDR2 FQNNGV. The V end was cut by 1 base, the J end by 2 bases, with 14 bases between. In DNA, the CDR3 is TGTGCCAGCAGCTTAGGAGGCTCCGAGTGGCAAGAGACCCAGTACTTC. Translated: CASSLGGSEWQETQYF.

This clonotype came up a few times. The CDR3 is CASPHHDNEKLFF. The DNA of the CDR3 is TGCGCCAGCCCCCATCACGACAATGAAAAACTGTTTTTT. The rearrangement joins TRBV4-1 to TRBJ1-4; D not certain. The CDR3 is 13 amino acids. V lost 8 bases to trimming and J lost 5 bases, with 12 bases between them. The germline V gene has CDR1 MGHRA and CDR2 YSYEKL.

At least ten counts were recorded for this clonotype. The rearrangement links TRBV5-1 to TRBJ1-4, with 9 positions matching TRBD1. V trimming: 4 bases; J trimming: 7 bases; junction bases outside the gene matches: 8. This CDR3 contains 15 residues. Per germline, CDR1 SGHRS and CDR2 YFSETQ. CDR3 residues: CASSVTGGWSEKLFF. DNA of the CDR3: TGCGCCAGCAGCGTCACAGGGGGCTGGAGTGAAAAACTGTTTTTT. The whole variable domain, filled in from reference TRBV5-1 and TRBJ1-4, reads KAGVTQTPRYLIKTRGQQVTLSCSPISGHRSVSWYQQTPGQGLQFLFEYFSETQRNKGNFPGRFSGRQFSNSRSEMNVSTLELGDSALYLCASSVTGGWSEKLFFGSGTQLSVL.

In this sample, this clonotype turned up many times. The V call is TRBV6-5, the J call TRBJ2-7, with 7 bases fitting TRBD1. The germline V gene has CDR1 MNHEY and CDR2 SVGAGI. V lost 4 bases and J lost 4; bases outside the gene matches: 10. CDR3 length: 15 amino acids. The CDR3 reads CASSFSGAGGYEQYV. In nucleotides, the CDR3 is TGTGCCAGCAGTTTTTCCGGGGCAGGGGGTTACGAGCAGTACGTC.

In nucleotides, the CDR3 is TGTGCCAGCAGCCAGCCTACCGGGACAGGGGCCTACAATGAGCAGTTCTTC. Translation gives CASSQPTGTGAYNEQFF. The chain links TRBV7-9 to TRBJ2-1; TRBD1 aligns across 10 bases. The CDR3 is 17 amino acids. Germline V gives CDR1 SEHNR, CDR2 FQNEAQ (reference sequence). J lost 2 bases, V lost 5 bases, and 9 bases had no gene match.

V and J are TRBV18 and TRBJ2-5; unclear D gene. Germline assignment: CDR1 KGHSH and CDR2 LQKENI. The V gene lost 0 bases and the J gene lost 4 bases, with 6 bases spanning the gap. The CDR3 length is 13 residues. CDR3 region: CASSPPVGETQYF. The CDR3 DNA sequence: TGTGCCAGCTCACCACCGGTAGGAGAGACCCAGTACTTC.

This clonotype was detected only a few times. This chain links TRBV29-1 with TRBJ2-1, with no clear D. The CDR3 is 17 residues long. Germline V gene data show CDR1 as SQVTM and CDR2 as ANQGSEA. Trimming cost V 0 bases and J 2 bases, with 17 bases left between them. The CDR3 sequence is CSVEEGIKGFPYNEQFF. The CDR3, as DNA: TGCAGCGTTGAAGAAGGGATTAAGGGATTTCCCTACAATGAGCAGTTCTTC.

The V call is TRBV4-3, the J call TRBJ2-7; possible D gene TRBD1, 6 bases. CDR3 length: 17 residues. CDR1 is LGHNA, CDR2 YSLEER, per germline. Trimming left V 0 bases short and J 1 base short, with 16 bases between. In DNA form, the CDR3 reads TGCGCCAGCAGCCAAGATCAAAGGGGGACGGATTCCTACGAGCAGTACTTC. Translation: CASSQDQRGTDSYEQYF.

To note about this clonotype: This sequence may be a read error, since a much larger clone differs from it by one base. The rearrangement uses TRBV4-1 and TRBJ1-4; 8 bases agree with TRBD1. Germline assignment: CDR1 MGHRA and CDR2 YSYEKL. There are 15 residues in the CDR3. Trimming cost V 3 bases and J 7 bases; bases outside gene matches: 7. In DNA, the CDR3 is TGCGCCAGCAGCCAGGATACAGGGGGGACTGAAAAACTGTTTTTT. Its protein is CASSQDTGGTEKLFF.